The 9 T cell receptor beta chains listed next were all sequenced from one sample in a study of regulatory T cells in long-lasting Graves disease. Arm-PCR of CDR3 regions and iRepertoire HTBI primers were used to build TCR beta libraries. TCRdb recomputed calls from the multiplex PCR reads with MiXCR, one row per CDR3 protein. The sample consists of roughly 500,000 distinct CDR3 sequences, roughly 12% of them appearing once. Time point here: newly diagnosed GD, antithyroid drugs for less than 3 months. The authors made the TCR library using RNA they extracted from PBMCs. These data are also associated with another study on T cells in Graves' hyperthyroidism and ophthalmopathy.

Sequencing was performed on peripheral blood mononuclear cells (PBMCs), taken at new diagnosis, from a patient treated with antithyroid drugs. Every receptor here comes from a man aged 25 to 45 with Graves disease.

This clonotype was counted at least ten times. This chain connects TRBV3-1 to TRBJ2-7; possible D gene TRBD1, 5 bases. With 1 base removed from V and 1 base from J, the gap between germline ends came to 17 bases. The CDR3 is made up of 17 amino acids. Germline lookup yields CDR1 LGHDT and CDR2 YNNKEL (reference sequence). This chain's CDR3 is CASSQGREEFSSYEQYF. Written as DNA, the CDR3 is TGTGCCAGCAGCCAAGGCAGGGAAGAGTTTTCTTCCTACGAGCAGTACTTC.

CDR3 sequence reads: CSARVGLDPRETQYF. CDR3 DNA: TGCAGTGCTAGAGTTGGGCTCGACCCGCGAGAGACCCAGTACTTC. V is TRBV20-1 and J is TRBJ2-5, with no clear D. This CDR3 comprises 15 residues. Trimming took 1 base from V and 4 from J, leaving 16 bases between them. Germline lookup yields CDR1 DFQATT and CDR2 SNEGSKA (reference sequence).

This clonotype was detected only a few times. J is TRBJ1-1 and V is TRBV15; D is uncertain. Germline CDR1 and CDR2: LNHNV and YYDKDF (reference sequence). There are 16 residues in the CDR3. Trimming removed 1 base at V and 0 bases at J, with 12 bases between. For the CDR3, the DNA is TGTGCCACCAGCAGAGGGGGTGTGCAAATGAACACTGAAGCTTTCTTT. Translating gives CATSRGGVQMNTEAFF.

The rearrangement links TRBV5-6 to TRBJ2-4, with D uncertain. Germline CDR1 is SGHDT and CDR2 is YYEEEE. CDR3 length: 15 residues. V shed 2 bases and J shed 0 bases, with 9 bases lying between them. CDR3 DNA: TGTGCCAGCAGCTTCAAAGGATTAGCCAAAAACATTCAGTACTTC. This translates into CASSFKGLAKNIQYF.

This clonotype was seen many times. V and J are TRBV2 and TRBJ2-3; 7 bases fit TRBD2. The ends lost 6 bases at V and 5 bases at J; junction bases unmatched: 8. The CDR3 totals 14 residues. The germline gives CDR1 SNHLY, CDR2 FYNNEI. Here the CDR3 reads CASSATSSLDTQYF. DNA for the CDR3: TGTGCCAGCAGCGCGACTAGCTCCCTAGATACGCAGTATTTT.

This clonotype was counted a few times. The V and J genes are TRBV12-3 or TRBV12-4 and TRBJ2-2; D tentatively reads TRBD1 or TRBD2 (6 bases each). V shed 6 bases and J shed 5 bases, with 19 bases lying between them. CDR3 size: 16 residues. The CDR3: CASSPRFGGGTGELFF. CDR3 in DNA: TGTGCCAGCAGCCCCAGGTTTGGAGGGGGAACCGGGGAGCTGTTTTTT.

V usage is TRBV24-1 and J usage is TRBJ2-3, with TRBD2 matching over 9 bases. The CDR3 consists of 15 residues. The J segment lost 6 bases and the V segment lost 9 bases, leaving 12 bases of the junction unmatched. Germline V CDR1 and CDR2: KGHDR, SFDVKD. For the CDR3, the DNA is TGTGCCACCGCTAAGACTAGCGGTTTGGGGGATACGCAGTATTTT. Translation gives CATAKTSGLGDTQYF.

Details on this clonotype: The junction departs from the called germline gene at one end, perhaps through a read error. V usage is TRBV7-9 and J usage is TRBJ1-1, with D perhaps matching TRBD1 (6 bases). Germline V gene sequence: CDR1 SEHNR, CDR2 FQNEAQ (reference sequence). The CDR3 length is 14 residues. The CDR3, as DNA: TGTGCCAGCAGCTTGGCTCAGGGGTACACTAAAGCTTTCTTT. Its protein is CASSLAQGYTKAFF.

There are a few counts of this clonotype. The chain links TRBV5-6 to TRBJ1-5, with D perhaps TRBD1 (5 bases). There are 15 residues in the CDR3. Germline loops: CDR1 SGHDT, CDR2 YYEEEE. With 4 bases removed from V and 0 bases from J, the gap between germline ends came to 11 bases. CDR3 DNA sequence: TGTGCCAGCAGCGATGCGGGGGGTAGCAATCAGCCCCAGCATTTT. Translation gives CASSDAGGSNQPQHF.